The clone carrying this T cell receptor beta chain was counted only a few times. Antigen unknown. This record belongs to a study of T-cell reconstitution after alpha-beta-depleted transplantation in children. Whole-study findings and limits: At one year after transplant, newly produced T cells mostly accounted for T-cell counts and diversity. Several hundred rapidly expanded clones from non-depleted graft cells reportedly supplied alpha-beta T cells about two months post-transplant.

Unique molecular identifiers were built into the TCRbeta library. MiXCR was run by TCRdb on the PCR reads, yielding one entry per CDR3 protein. The table has approximately 430,000 distinct CDR3 sequences, 15% to 20% seen once; the top ten hold approximately 29%. The CDR3 extends over 15 amino acids. CDR1 and CDR2 (germline): SGHNT, YYREEE (reference sequence). With V trimmed by 3 bases and J by 6 bases, 7 bases remained unmatched. The receptor was derived from a boy in the first two years of life who had a stem cell transplant for Wiskott-Aldrich syndrome, so the T cells may come from the graft donor. The V and J genes are TRBV5-4 and TRBJ2-2; TRBD1 agrees at 8 bases. The sequenced sample was PBMCs, mostly from graft donor cells, obtained 360 days after TCRalphabeta/CD19-depleted stem cell transplant. The CDR3 loop reads CASSSRTGSPGELFF. The CDR3 nucleotides are TGTGCCAGCAGCTCTAGGACAGGGTCTCCCGGGGAGCTGTTTTTT.